This T cell receptor beta chain was recorded in a study of CD8 T cells in ankylosing spondylitis. Study observations and caveats: Among TCR beta sequences, a motif of fewer than 10 highly homologous variants appeared characteristic of ankylosing spondylitis blood.

Germline CDR1 and CDR2: SNHLY and FYNNEI. The CDR3 is 15 residues long. V was trimmed by 2 bases and J by 5 bases, leaving 10 bases between them. Only a few counts were recorded for this clonotype. Its antigen is undetermined. It was by quantitative 5'-RACE with molecular barcodes that TCR beta libraries were made. One entry per CDR3 protein results from TCRdb running MiXCR on the 5' RACE reads. The profile shows about 750,000 distinct CDR3 sequences, roughly 20% of them singletons. Sample: blood, either unsorted or a sorted T cell fraction (not recorded which). The chain has TRBV2 and TRBJ1-6; D is unclear. This receptor was identified in a male donor with ankylosing spondylitis. In DNA, the CDR3 is TGTGCCAGCAGTGAAAGGGCAGAAAATAATTCACCCCTCCACTTT. Its translation: CASSERAENNSPLHF.